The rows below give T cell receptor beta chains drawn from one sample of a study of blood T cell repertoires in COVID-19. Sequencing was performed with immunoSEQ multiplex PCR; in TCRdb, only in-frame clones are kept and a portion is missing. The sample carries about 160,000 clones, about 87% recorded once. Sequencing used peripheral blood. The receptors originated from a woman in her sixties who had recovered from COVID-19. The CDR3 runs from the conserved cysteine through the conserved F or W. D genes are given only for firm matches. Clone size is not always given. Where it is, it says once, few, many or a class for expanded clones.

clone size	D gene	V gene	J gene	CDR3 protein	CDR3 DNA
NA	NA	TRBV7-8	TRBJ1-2	CASSLGPRQNYGYTF	TGTGCCAGCAGCCTAGGGCCAAGACAGAACTATGGCTACACCTTC
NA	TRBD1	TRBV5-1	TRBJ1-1	CASSSGQGFYTEAFF	TGCGCCAGCAGCTCGGGACAGGGATTTTACACTGAAGCTTTCTTT
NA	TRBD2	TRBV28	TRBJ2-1	CASSFILAGFNEQFF	TGTGCCAGCAGTTTTATTCTAGCGGGGTTCAATGAGCAGTTCTTC
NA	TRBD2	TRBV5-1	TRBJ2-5	CASSPGAAGVRETQYF	TGCGCCAGCAGCCCGGGGGCAGCGGGGGTCCGGGAGACCCAGTACTTC
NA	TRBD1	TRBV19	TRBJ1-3	CASSAAGTVLSGNTIYF	TGTGCCAGTAGTGCCGCCGGGACAGTGCTCTCTGGAAACACCATATATTTT
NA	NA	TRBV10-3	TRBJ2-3	CAISEPRRGRTDTQYF	TGTGCCATCAGTGAGCCGCGGCGGGGGCGCACAGATACGCAGTATTTT
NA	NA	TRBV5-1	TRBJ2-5	CASSPGTYQETQYF	TGCGCCAGCAGCCCAGGGACATACCAAGAGACCCAGTACTTC
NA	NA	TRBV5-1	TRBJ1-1	CASSLAEDREAFF	TGCGCCAGCAGCTTGGCGGAGGACAGAGAAGCTTTCTTT
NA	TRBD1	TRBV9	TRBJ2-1	CASSAWTGYNEQFF	TGTGCCAGCAGCGCCTGGACAGGCTACAATGAGCAGTTCTTC
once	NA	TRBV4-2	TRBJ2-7	CASSSRRDEQYF	TGTGCCAGCAGCAGCCGACGGGACGAGCAGTACTTC
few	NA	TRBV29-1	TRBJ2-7	CSGQGSILYEQYF	TGCAGCGGCCAGGGTAGCATACTCTACGAGCAGTACTTC
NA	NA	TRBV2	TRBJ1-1	CASTERGNTEAFF	TGTGCCAGCACCGAAAGGGGGAACACTGAAGCTTTCTTT
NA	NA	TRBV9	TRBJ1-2	CASSVRDTTNYGYTF	TGTGCCAGCAGCGTACGGGACACAACTAACTATGGCTACACCTTC
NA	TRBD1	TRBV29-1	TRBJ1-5	CSVASGQYYQPQHF	TGCAGCGTTGCGTCGGGACAGTACTATCAGCCCCAGCATTTT
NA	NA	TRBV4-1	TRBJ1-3	CASSQRGTELFSGNTIYF	TGCGCCAGCAGCCAACGAGGAACTGAACTCTTCTCTGGAAACACCATATATTTT
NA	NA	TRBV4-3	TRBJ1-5	CASSQVAGGNQPQHF	TGCGCCAGCAGCCAAGTCGCAGGGGGCAATCAGCCCCAGCATTTT
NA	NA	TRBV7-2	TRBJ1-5	CASSFQAGVHQPQHF	TGTGCCAGCAGCTTCCAGGCGGGGGTTCATCAGCCCCAGCATTTT
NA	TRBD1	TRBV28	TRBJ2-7	CASSSQGASRSYEQYF	TGTGCCAGCAGTTCACAGGGGGCATCCCGCTCCTACGAGCAGTACTTC
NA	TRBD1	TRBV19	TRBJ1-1	CASNGQGALGAFF	TGTGCCAGTAACGGACAGGGGGCATTGGGAGCTTTCTTT
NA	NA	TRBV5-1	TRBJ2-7	CASSPGTSYYEQYF	TGCGCCAGCAGCCCGGGGACTTCGTACTACGAGCAGTACTTC
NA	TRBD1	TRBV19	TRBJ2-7	CASRRSSQGAAGYEQYF	TGTGCCAGTAGACGCTCATCCCAGGGGGCCGCCGGGTACGAGCAGTACTTC
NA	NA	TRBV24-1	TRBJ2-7	CATSDSGNEQYF	TGTGCCACCAGTGATAGCGGTAACGAGCAGTACTTC
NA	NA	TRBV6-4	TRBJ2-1	CASSDSGRGYSYNEQFF	TGTGCCAGCAGTGACTCAGGGAGGGGGTATTCCTACAATGAGCAGTTCTTC
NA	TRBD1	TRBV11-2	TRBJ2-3	CASSLGDRGADTQYF	TGTGCCAGCAGCTTAGGGGACAGGGGGGCAGATACGCAGTATTTT
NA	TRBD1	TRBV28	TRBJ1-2	CASHTTGANYGHTF	TGTGCCAGCCATACGACAGGGGCTAACTATGGCCACACCTTC
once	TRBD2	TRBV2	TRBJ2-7	CASSGLAGGEEQYF	TGTGCCAGCAGTGGACTAGCGGGGGGGGAGGAGCAGTACTTC
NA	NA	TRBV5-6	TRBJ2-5	CASSLAGGQRKTQYF	TGTGCCAGCAGCTTGGCCGGGGGACAGAGGAAGACCCAGTACTTC
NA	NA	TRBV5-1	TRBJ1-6	CASSFTGRAYNSPLHF	TGCGCCAGCAGCTTTACGGGGAGAGCCTATAATTCACCCCTCCACTTT
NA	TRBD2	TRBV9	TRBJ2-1	CASSVGSTSGGAIF	TGTGCCAGCAGCGTAGGTTCCACTAGCGGGGGGGCAATCTTC